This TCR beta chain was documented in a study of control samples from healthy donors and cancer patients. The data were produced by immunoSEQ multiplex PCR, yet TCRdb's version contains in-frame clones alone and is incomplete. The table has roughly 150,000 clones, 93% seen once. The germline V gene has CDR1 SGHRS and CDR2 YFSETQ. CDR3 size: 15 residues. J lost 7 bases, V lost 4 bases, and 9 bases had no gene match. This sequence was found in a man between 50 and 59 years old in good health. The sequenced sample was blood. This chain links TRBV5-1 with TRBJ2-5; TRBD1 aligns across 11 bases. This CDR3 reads CASSPGQGDKGTQYF. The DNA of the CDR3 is TGCGCCAGCAGCCCGGGACAGGGGGACAAAGGGACCCAGTACTTC.